Listed below are T cell receptor beta chains from one sample, sequenced in a study of T-cell memory formation after mild COVID-19. One entry per CDR3 protein results from TCRdb running MiXCR on the 5' RACE reads. Among about 250,000 distinct CDR3 sequences, 15% were seen once, and the ten largest hold under 2.5%. The sample was PBMCs or a T cell subset sorted from them (not recorded which). These TCRs come from an adult woman who had mild COVID-19 (a few samples of this study predate the infection). Cell type and time point are not known. CDR3s include the opening cysteine and the closing phenylalanine or tryptophan. Fields, in order: V gene, D gene, clone size, J gene, CDR3 length, CDR3 DNA, CDR3 protein. A D gene is named only where the DNA matches it firmly. Not every row has a clone size; where given, it reads once, few, many or a size class.

>TRBV24-1|-|-|TRBJ2-2|15
TGTGCCACCAGTGATTCTTATTCCAACACCGGGGAGCTGTTTTTT
CATSDSYSNTGELFF
>TRBV5-1|-|many|TRBJ2-1|15
TGCGCCAGCAGCTTGGCCGTGGGGTCCTACAATGAGCAGTTCTTC
CASSLAVGSYNEQFF
>TRBV24-1|-|-|TRBJ1-2|14
TGTGCCACCAGTGACAGTCAGGGCTTCGATGGCTACACCTTC
CATSDSQGFDGYTF
>TRBV5-4|TRBD2|-|TRBJ2-5|14
TGTGCCAGCAGCTTGTCCGCGGGAGAAGAGACCCAGTACTTC
CASSLSAGEETQYF
>TRBV12-3/TRBV12-4|-|many|TRBJ1-1|15
TGTGCCAGCAGTCCATCCGGGGCCCTGAACACTGAAGCTTTCTTT
CASSPSGALNTEAFF
>TRBV2|-|few|TRBJ2-1|17
TGTGCCAGCATGCTTAGCCGGGGGTCAAGACTTTACAATGAGCAGTTCTTC
CASMLSRGSRLYNEQFF
>TRBV3-1|TRBD1|many|TRBJ1-1|15
TGTGCCAGCAGCCTAGGACAGGGAATGAACACTGAAGCTTTCTTT
CASSLGQGMNTEAFF
>TRBV5-1|-|few|TRBJ1-2|15
TGCGCCAGCAGCCCCGAAGGTCGGGGGAACTATGGCTACACCTTC
CASSPEGRGNYGYTF
>TRBV7-2|TRBD1|few|TRBJ1-6|15
TGTGCCAGCAGCTTAGGGGGACAGGGGCGGCGACCCCTCCACTTT
CASSLGGQGRRPLHF
>TRBV7-3|-|few|TRBJ1-1|16
TGTGCCAGCAGCCCCCTTGGTGTATCCGGGAACACTGAAGCTTTCTTT
CASSPLGVSGNTEAFF
>TRBV10-3|-|-|TRBJ2-7|13
TGTGCCATCAGACTGACAGCGTCCTACGAGCAGTACTTC
CAIRLTASYEQYF
>TRBV7-9|-|-|TRBJ1-1|12
TGTGCCAGCAACACAGGGCACACTGAAGCTTTCTTT
CASNTGHTEAFF
>TRBV6-2/TRBV6-3|-|-|TRBJ1-5|16
TGTGCCAGCAGTTACCAGGAAGGTAGAGGCAATCAGCCCCAGCATTTT
CASSYQEGRGNQPQHF
>TRBV6-1|-|few|TRBJ1-1|13
TGTGCCAGCAGTGAGGTCGGGTGGACTGAGGCTTTCTTT
CASSEVGWTEAFF
>TRBV11-2|TRBD2|-|TRBJ2-7|18
TGTGCCAGCACCCTCACCACCCGCGGACTAGCGGGAACCTACGAGCAGTACTTC
CASTLTTRGLAGTYEQYF
>TRBV12-3/TRBV12-4|-|few|TRBJ1-5|15
TGTGCCAGCAGTAAGGAGGGGATTGGCAATCAGCCCCAGCATTTT
CASSKEGIGNQPQHF
>TRBV5-1|-|many|TRBJ2-4|12
TGCGCCAGCAGCGAGTCCATTGGCATTCAGTACTTC
CASSESIGIQYF
>TRBV20-1|-|few|TRBJ2-7|14
TGCAGTGCTAGAGATAGAGGGGACTCCTACGAGCAGTACTTC
CSARDRGDSYEQYF
>TRBV5-4|-|few|TRBJ2-3|15
TGTGCCAGCAGCCACAGGGACCTAGGCACAGATACGCAGTATTTT
CASSHRDLGTDTQYF
>TRBV27|-|few|TRBJ2-1|14
TGTGCCAGCAGTCCCCGGACCGGGTATGGAGAGCAGTTCTTC
CASSPRTGYGEQFF
>TRBV12-3/TRBV12-4|TRBD2|few|TRBJ2-3|14
TGTGCCAGCAGTTCTAGCGGGCGTACAGATACGCAGTATTTT
CASSSSGRTDTQYF
>TRBV12-3/TRBV12-4|-|few|TRBJ1-2|13
TGTGCCAGCAGTAACAGGGCTAACTATGGCTACACCTTC
CASSNRANYGYTF
>TRBV5-1|TRBD1|few|TRBJ1-5|15
TGCGCCAGCAGCTTGGAGGGACAGGGACATCAGCCCCAGCATTTT
CASSLEGQGHQPQHF
>TRBV7-2|-|-|TRBJ1-1|12
TGTGCCAGCAGCCGAGGCGGCGGGTCGGCTTTCTTT
CASSRGGGSAFF
>TRBV3-1|-|few|TRBJ2-1|13
TGTGCCAGCACCATAAAAGGGTACCATGAGCAGTTCTTC
CASTIKGYHEQFF
>TRBV20-1|TRBD1|-|TRBJ2-1|17
TGCAGTGCTAGCGAACTCCGACAGGGGGTTTACTACAATGAGCAGTTCTTC
CSASELRQGVYYNEQFF
>TRBV5-1|TRBD1|-|TRBJ2-6|16
TGCGCCAGCCGGGGACAGGTAATCTCTGGGGCCAACGTCCTGACTTTC
CASRGQVISGANVLTF
>TRBV5-4|-|-|TRBJ2-5|15
TGTGCCAGCGGGGGGGCGGCAACTTCTGAAGAGACCCAGTACTTC
CASGGAATSEETQYF